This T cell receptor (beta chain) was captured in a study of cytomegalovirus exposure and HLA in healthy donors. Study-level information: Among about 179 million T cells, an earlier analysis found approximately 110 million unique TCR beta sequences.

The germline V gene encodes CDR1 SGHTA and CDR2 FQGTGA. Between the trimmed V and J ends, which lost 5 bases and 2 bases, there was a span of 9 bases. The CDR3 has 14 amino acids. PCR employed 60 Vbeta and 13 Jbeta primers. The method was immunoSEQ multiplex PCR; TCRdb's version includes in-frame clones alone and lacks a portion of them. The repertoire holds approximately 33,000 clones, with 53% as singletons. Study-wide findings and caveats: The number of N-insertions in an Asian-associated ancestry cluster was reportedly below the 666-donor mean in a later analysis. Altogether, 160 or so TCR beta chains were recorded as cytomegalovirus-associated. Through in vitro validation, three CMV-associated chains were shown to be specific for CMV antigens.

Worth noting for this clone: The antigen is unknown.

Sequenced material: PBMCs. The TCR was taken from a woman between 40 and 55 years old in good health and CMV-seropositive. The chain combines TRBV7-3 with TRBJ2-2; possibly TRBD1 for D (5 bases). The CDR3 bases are TGTGCCAGCAGCCCAGGACATAACACCGGGGAGCTGTTTTTT. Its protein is CASSPGHNTGELFF.